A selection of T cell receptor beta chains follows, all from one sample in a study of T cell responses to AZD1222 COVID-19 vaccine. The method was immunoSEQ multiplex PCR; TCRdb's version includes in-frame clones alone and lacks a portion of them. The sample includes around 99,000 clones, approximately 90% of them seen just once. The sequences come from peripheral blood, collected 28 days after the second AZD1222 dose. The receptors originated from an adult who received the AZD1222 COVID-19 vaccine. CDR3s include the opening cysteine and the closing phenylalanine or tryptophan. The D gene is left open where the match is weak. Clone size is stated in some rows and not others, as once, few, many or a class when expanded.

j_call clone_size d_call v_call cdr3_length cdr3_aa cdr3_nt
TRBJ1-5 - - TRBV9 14 CASSVTGTGGAQHF TGTGCCAGCAGCGTAACAGGGACGGGAGGGGCCCAGCATTTT
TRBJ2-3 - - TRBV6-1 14 CASMDGPSTDTQYF TGTGCCAGCATGGACGGACCGAGCACAGATACGCAGTATTTT
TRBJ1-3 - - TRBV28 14 CASSLGGFGNTIYF TGTGCCAGCAGTTTAGGGGGTTTTGGAAACACCATATATTTT
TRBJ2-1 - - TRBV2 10 CASSEVEQFF TGTGCCAGCAGTGAAGTAGAGCAGTTCTTC
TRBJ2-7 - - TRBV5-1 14 CASSIPPRRDEQYF TGCGCCAGCAGCATCCCACCGCGACGGGACGAGCAGTACTTC
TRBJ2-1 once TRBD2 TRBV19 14 CASMASGRSGEQFF TGTGCCAGTATGGCTAGCGGGAGGAGCGGTGAGCAGTTCTTC
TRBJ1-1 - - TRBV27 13 CASRGRLSTEAFF TGTGCAAGCCGGGGGCGGTTAAGCACTGAAGCTTTCTTT
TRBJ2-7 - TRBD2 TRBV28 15 CASSPAGTTSYEQYF TGTGCCAGCAGCCCGGCCGGGACTACCAGCTACGAGCAGTACTTC
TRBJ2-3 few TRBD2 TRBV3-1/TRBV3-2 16 CASSQDPGRGTDTQYF TGTGCCAGCAGCCAAGATCCCGGGAGGGGCACAGATACGCAGTATTTT
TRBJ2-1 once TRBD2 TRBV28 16 CASSDPPGGGGGEQFF TGTGCCAGCAGTGATCCCCCGGGAGGCGGTGGGGGTGAGCAGTTCTTC
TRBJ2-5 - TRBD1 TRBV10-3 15 CAISRAGGLLGTQYF TGTGCCATCAGTCGTGCAGGGGGCCTTTTGGGGACCCAGTACTTC
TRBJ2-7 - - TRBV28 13 CASSPGSSYEQYF TGTGCCAGCAGTCCCGGGAGTAGCTACGAGCAGTACTTC
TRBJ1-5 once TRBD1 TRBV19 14 CASSKGQGGQPQHF TGTGCCAGTAGTAAAGGACAGGGAGGACAGCCCCAGCATTTT
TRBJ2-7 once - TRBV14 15 CASSPLAGRPYEQYF TGTGCCAGCAGCCCCCTCGCGGGGAGACCCTACGAGCAGTACTTC
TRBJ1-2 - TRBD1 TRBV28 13 CASSPTGGYGYTF TGTGCCAGCAGTCCAACAGGGGGGTATGGCTACACCTTC
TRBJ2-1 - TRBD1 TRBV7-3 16 CASSFNRDRATSEQFF TGTGCCAGCAGCTTCAACCGGGACAGGGCGACCAGCGAGCAGTTCTTC
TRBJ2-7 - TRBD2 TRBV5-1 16 CASSLEGLAVTYEQYF TGCGCCAGCAGCCTAGAGGGACTAGCGGTGACCTACGAGCAGTACTTC
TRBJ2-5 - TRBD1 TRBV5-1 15 CASSLTGTVGETQYF TGCGCCAGCAGCCTAACCGGGACAGTCGGAGAGACCCAGTACTTC
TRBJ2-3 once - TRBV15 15 CATSRGVASTDTQYF TGTGCCACCAGCAGAGGGGTTGCTAGTACAGATACGCAGTATTTT
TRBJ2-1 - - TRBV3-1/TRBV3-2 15 CASSQESLLVNEQFF TGTGCCAGCAGCCAAGAGTCCCTACTAGTAAATGAGCAGTTCTTC
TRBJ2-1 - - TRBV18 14 CASSVEWGGDEQFF TGTGCCAGCTCCGTAGAATGGGGCGGCGATGAGCAGTTCTTC
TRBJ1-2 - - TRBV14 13 CASSQDYSYGYTF TGTGCCAGCAGCCAAGATTACAGCTATGGCTACACCTTC
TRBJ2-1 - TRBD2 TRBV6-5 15 CASRSSGLTYNEQFF TGTGCCAGCCGTTCTTCGGGACTAACCTACAATGAGCAGTTCTTC
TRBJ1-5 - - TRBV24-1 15 CATSDPKEGSQPQHF TGTGCCACCAGTGATCCCAAGGAGGGGTCCCAGCCCCAGCATTTT
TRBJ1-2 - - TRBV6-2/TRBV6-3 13 CASSYEANYGYTF TGTGCCAGCAGTTACGAGGCGAACTATGGCTACACCTTC
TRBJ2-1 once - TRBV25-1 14 CASSEDRVYNEQFF TGTGCCAGCAGTGAGGACAGAGTCTACAATGAGCAGTTCTTC
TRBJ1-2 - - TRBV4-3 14 CASSQQQGDYGYTF TGCGCCAGCAGCCAGCAACAGGGCGACTATGGCTACACCTTC
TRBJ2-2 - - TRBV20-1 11 CSLQGPGELFF TGCAGCTTGCAGGGTCCCGGGGAGCTGTTTTTT
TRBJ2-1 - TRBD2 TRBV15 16 CATSVSREGGYNEQFF TGTGCCACCAGCGTTTCACGGGAGGGCGGATACAATGAGCAGTTCTTC
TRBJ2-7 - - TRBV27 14 CASSLGPAAYEQYF TGTGCCAGCAGTTTAGGGCCCGCTGCCTACGAGCAGTACTTC
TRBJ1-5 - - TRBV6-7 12 CARFNSNQPQHF TGTGCCCGGTTTAATAGCAATCAGCCCCAGCATTTT
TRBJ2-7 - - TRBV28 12 CASSAGAYEQYF TGTGCCAGCAGTGCCGGGGCCTACGAGCAGTACTTC
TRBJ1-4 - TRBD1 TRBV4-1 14 CASRATGKKEKLFF TGCGCCAGCAGGGCGACAGGGAAAAAGGAAAAACTGTTTTTT
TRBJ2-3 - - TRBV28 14 CASSLGARLDTQYF TGTGCCAGCAGTTTAGGCGCCCGACTAGATACGCAGTATTTT
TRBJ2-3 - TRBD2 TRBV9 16 CASSPRTSPGQDTQYF TGTGCCAGCAGCCCCCGGACTAGTCCGGGCCAGGATACGCAGTATTTT
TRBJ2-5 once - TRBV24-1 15 CATIRGGYEQETQYF TGTGCCACCATCAGAGGGGGATACGAGCAAGAGACCCAGTACTTC
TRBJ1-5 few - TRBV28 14 CASSLRHFNQPQHF TGTGCCAGCAGTTTGCGGCACTTCAATCAGCCCCAGCATTTT
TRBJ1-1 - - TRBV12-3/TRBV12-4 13 CASSRIGDAEAFF TGTGCCAGCAGTCGGATCGGGGATGCTGAAGCTTTCTTT
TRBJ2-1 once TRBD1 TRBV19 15 CASSIGGGMDNEQFF TGTGCCAGTAGTATAGGAGGGGGCATGGACAATGAGCAGTTCTTC
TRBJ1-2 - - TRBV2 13 CASSAQVFYGYTF TGTGCCAGCAGTGCACAGGTTTTTTATGGCTACACCTTC
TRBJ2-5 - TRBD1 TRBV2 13 CASSRDRQETQYF TGTGCCAGCAGTAGGGACAGGCAAGAGACCCAGTACTTC